This T cell receptor beta chain originates from a study of T cell changes during pregnancy in multiple sclerosis (dated by TCRdb to about 2019). Regarding the research as a whole: Changes in the T cell repertoire over the course of pregnancy were examined in this study in women with multiple sclerosis.

Cut back by 2 bases and 6 bases, the V and J ends lie 10 bases apart. Including cysteine and phenylalanine, the CDR3 has 13 amino acids. The DNA shown is the 39-base CDR3, in frame from base 1. Per the germline V gene (reference sequence), MNHEY is the CDR1 and SMNVEV is the CDR2. A note on this clone: Its antigen has not been determined. No base-level quality is on record; no much larger clone is a single base apart.

The library was obtained by the immunoSEQ multiplex PCR assay. Entries here come from immuneACCESS through TCRdb and include only in-frame sequences with V and J called. Some clones fail to appear in such tables; in the studies checked, an unresolved V gene covers under half of the shortfall, and the cause of the remainder is unknown. The sample contains about 60,000 clones, approximately 93% of them found a single time. The ten biggest clones cover around 3% of the sample. The sequence links TRBV27 to TRBJ1-2, with a tentative D gene TRBD1 over 5 matching bases. The sample consisted of CD8+ T cells from peripheral blood mononuclear cells, taken in the second trimester of pregnancy. The source is a female donor with multiple sclerosis, enrolled in a pregnancy study. The DNA is TGTGCCAGCAGTTTAGGGGCCTCGAATGGCTACACCTTC. It codes for CASSLGASNGYTF.